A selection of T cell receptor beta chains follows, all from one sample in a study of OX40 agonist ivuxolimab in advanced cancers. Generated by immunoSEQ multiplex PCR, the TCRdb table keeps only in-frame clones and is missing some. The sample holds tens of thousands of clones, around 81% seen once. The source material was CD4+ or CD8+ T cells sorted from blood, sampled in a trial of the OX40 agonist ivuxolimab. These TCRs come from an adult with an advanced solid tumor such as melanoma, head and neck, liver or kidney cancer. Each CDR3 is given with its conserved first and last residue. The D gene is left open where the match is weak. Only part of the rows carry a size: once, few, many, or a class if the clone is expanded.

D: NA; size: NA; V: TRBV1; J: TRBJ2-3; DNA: TGCACCAGCAGCCAAGTCGTAGCGGGGGACACCACAGATACGCAGTATTTT; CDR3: CTSSQVVAGDTTDTQYF
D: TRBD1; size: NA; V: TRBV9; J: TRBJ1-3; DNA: TGTGCCAGCAGCCCAGGGACAGTACCTGGAAACACCATATATTTT; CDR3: CASSPGTVPGNTIYF
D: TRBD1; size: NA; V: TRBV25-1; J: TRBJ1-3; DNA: TGTGCCAGCAGGGACAGGGTGAATGGAAACACCATATATTTT; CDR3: CASRDRVNGNTIYF
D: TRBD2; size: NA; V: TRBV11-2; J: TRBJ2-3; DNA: TGTGCCAGCAGCCCCGGACTAGCGGGAGAGGCAGATACGCAGTATTTT; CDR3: CASSPGLAGEADTQYF
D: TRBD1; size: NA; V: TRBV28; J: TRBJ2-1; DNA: TGTGCCAGCAGTATCACCACTGGACAGGCCAATGAGCAGTTCTTC; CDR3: CASSITTGQANEQFF
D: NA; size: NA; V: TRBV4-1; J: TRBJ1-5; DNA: TGCGCCAGCAGCCAACCAAACAGAGATAGCAATCAGCCCCAGCATTTT; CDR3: CASSQPNRDSNQPQHF
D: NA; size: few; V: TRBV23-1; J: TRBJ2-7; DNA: TGCGCCAGCAACCCCGCTAAAATACAGGGATCCAGCTCCTACGAGCAGTACTTC; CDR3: CASNPAKIQGSSSYEQYF
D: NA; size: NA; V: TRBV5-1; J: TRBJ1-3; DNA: TGCGCCAGCAGCTTGGCGGGACCGAGCAGTGGCACCATATATTTT; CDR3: CASSLAGPSSGTIYF
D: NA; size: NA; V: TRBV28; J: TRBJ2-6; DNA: TGTGCCAGCAGTCCCGACAGCTCTGGGGCCAACGTCCTGACTTTC; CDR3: CASSPDSSGANVLTF
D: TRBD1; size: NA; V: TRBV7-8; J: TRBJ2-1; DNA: TGTGCCAGCAGCCCCGGCCGACAGGGGGCATCCTACAATGAGCAGTTCTTC; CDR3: CASSPGRQGASYNEQFF
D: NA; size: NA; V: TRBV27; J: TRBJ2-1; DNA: TGTGCCAGCAGTTTATACTCCCGGGACCTTCGAAATTCCCCGAATGAGCAGTTCTTC; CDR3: CASSLYSRDLRNSPNEQFF
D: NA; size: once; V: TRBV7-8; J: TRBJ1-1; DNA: TGTGCCAGCAGCTTAAGGCAGGGAGGAACTGAAGCTTTCTTT; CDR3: CASSLRQGGTEAFF
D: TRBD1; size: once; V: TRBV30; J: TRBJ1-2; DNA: TGTGCCTGGAGTGCAACCGACAGGGGTGGCTACACCTTC; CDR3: CAWSATDRGGYTF
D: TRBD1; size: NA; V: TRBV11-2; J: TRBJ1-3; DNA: TGTGCCAGCAGTTCGATCGCCCCCCCCGCAGGGGGCTCTGGAAACACCATATATTTT; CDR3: CASSSIAPPAGGSGNTIYF
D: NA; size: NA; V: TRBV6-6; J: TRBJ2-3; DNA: TGTGCCAGCAGTTCCAACTCCAATACGCAGTATTTT; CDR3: CASSSNSNTQYF
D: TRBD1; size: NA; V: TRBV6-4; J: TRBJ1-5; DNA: TGTGCCAGCAGCGCAGACAGGGATGGCCAGCCCCAGCATTTT; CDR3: CASSADRDGQPQHF
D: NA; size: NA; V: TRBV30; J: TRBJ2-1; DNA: TGTGCCTGGACCGGGGAGAGGGAGGGGGCGAGGGCCTACAATGAGCAGTTCTTC; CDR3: CAWTGEREGARAYNEQFF
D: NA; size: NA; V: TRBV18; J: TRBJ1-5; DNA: TGTGCCAGCTCACCGCGGGGGAGCAATCAGCCCCAGCATTTT; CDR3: CASSPRGSNQPQHF
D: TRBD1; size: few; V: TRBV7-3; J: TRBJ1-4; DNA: TGTGCCAGCAGCCCCCAGGGGGCAACTAATGAAAAACTGTTTTTT; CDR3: CASSPQGATNEKLFF
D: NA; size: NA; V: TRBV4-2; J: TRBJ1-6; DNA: TGTGCCAGCAGCCAAGAAGGGGGACGGTCACCCCTCCACTTT; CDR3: CASSQEGGRSPLHF
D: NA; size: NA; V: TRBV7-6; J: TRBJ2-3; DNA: TGTGCCAGCAGCTACCCCCTGGCGGGAGATACGCAGTATTTT; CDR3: CASSYPLAGDTQYF
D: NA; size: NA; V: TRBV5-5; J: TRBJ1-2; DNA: TGTGCCAGCAGCTTGGGACAGGATGGCTACACCTTC; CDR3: CASSLGQDGYTF
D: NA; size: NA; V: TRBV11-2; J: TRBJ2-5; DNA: TGTGCCAGCAGCTTAGAACGGGGCGTACAAGAGACCCAGTACTTC; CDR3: CASSLERGVQETQYF
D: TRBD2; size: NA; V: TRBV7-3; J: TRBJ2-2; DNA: TGTGCCAGCAGCTTAGGATTGTCTAGCGGCACCGGGGAGCTGTTTTTT; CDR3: CASSLGLSSGTGELFF